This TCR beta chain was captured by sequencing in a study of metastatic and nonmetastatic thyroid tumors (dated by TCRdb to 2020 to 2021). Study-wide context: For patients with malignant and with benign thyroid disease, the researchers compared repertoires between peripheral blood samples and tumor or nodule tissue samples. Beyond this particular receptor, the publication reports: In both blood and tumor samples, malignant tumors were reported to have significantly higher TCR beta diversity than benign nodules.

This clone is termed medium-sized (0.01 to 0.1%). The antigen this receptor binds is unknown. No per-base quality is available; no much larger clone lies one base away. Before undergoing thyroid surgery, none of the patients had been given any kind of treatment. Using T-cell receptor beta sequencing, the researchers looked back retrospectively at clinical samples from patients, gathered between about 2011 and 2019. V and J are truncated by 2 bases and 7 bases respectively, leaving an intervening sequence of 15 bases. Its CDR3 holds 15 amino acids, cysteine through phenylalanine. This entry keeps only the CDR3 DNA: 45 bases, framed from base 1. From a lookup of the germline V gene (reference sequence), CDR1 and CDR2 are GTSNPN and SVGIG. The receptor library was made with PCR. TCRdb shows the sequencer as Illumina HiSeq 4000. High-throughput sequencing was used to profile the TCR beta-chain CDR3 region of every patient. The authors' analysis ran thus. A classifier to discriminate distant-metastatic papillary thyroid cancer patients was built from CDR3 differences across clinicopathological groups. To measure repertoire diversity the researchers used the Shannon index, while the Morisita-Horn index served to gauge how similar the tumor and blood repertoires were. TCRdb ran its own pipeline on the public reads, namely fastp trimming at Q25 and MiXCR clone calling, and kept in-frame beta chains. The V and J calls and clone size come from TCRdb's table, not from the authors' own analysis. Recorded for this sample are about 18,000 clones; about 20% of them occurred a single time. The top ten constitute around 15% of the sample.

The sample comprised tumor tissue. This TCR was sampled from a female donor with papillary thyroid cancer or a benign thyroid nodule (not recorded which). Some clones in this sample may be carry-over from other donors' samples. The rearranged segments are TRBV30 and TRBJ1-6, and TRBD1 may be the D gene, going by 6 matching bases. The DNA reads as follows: TGTGCCTGGAGTCACCGGGACATGCGGAATTCACCCCTCCACTTT. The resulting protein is CAWSHRDMRNSPLHF.